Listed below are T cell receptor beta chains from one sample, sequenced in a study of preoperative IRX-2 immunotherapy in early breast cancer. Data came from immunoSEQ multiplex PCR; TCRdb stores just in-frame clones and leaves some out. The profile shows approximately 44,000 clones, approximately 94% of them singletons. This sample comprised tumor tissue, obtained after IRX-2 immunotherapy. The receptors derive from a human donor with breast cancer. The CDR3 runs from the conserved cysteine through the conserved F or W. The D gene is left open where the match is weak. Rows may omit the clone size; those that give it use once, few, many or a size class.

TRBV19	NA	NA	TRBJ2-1	CASSISGSAYNEQFF	TGTGCCAGTAGTATATCTGGGAGCGCCTACAATGAGCAGTTCTTC
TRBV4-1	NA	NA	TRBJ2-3	CASSQVVTQDTQYF	TGCGCCAGCAGCCAAGTTGTGACACAAGATACGCAGTATTTT
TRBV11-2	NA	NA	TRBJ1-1	CASSFGGLTEAFF	TGTGCCAGCAGCTTTGGGGGTCTCACTGAAGCTTTCTTT
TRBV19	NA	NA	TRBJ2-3	CASSITDTSTDTQYF	TGTGCCAGTAGTATAACTGATACTAGCACAGATACGCAGTATTTT
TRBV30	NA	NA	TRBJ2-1	CAWSEQQKQFF	TGTGCCTGGAGTGAACAGCAGAAGCAGTTCTTC
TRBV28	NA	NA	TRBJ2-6	CATRGGANVLTF	TGTGCCACCCGCGGGGGGGCCAACGTCCTGACTTTC
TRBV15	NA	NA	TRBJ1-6	CATSYSTSTNSPLHF	TGTGCCACCAGTTATTCGACGAGCACTAATTCACCCCTCCACTTT
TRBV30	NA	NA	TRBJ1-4	CAWSLNGGGNEKLFF	TGTGCCTGGAGTCTTAACGGGGGAGGGAACGAAAAACTGTTTTTT
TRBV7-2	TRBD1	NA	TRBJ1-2	CASSFTTGGNGYTF	TGTGCCAGCAGCTTTACGACAGGGGGCAATGGCTACACCTTC
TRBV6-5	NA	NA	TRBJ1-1	CASSYSVRVQDEAFF	TGTGCCAGCAGTTACTCGGTCCGTGTCCAGGATGAAGCTTTCTTT
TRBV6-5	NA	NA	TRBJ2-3	CASNSLAGANTQYF	TGTGCCAGCAATTCTTTGGCGGGGGCAAATACGCAGTATTTT
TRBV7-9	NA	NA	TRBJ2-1	CAIHPPRTSNNEQFF	TGTGCCATCCACCCCCCCCGGACAAGCAACAATGAGCAGTTCTTC
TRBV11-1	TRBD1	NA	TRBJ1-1	CASSHDRGPDEAFF	TGTGCCAGCAGCCATGACAGGGGGCCGGATGAAGCTTTCTTT
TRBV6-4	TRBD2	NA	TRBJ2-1	CASSGSPAGGYNEQFF	TGTGCCAGCAGTGGCTCCCCAGCGGGGGGCTACAATGAGCAGTTCTTC
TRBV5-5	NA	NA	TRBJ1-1	CASSLFDRNTEAFF	TGTGCCAGCAGCCTATTCGACAGAAACACTGAAGCTTTCTTT
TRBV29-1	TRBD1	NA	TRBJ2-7	CSVDGTGGPEQYF	TGCAGCGTTGACGGGACAGGGGGCCCCGAGCAGTACTTC
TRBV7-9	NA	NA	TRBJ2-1	CASSQLPGRGSYNEQFF	TGTGCCAGCAGCCAGTTACCGGGTCGCGGGTCGTACAATGAGCAGTTCTTC
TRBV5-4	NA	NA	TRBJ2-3	CASSLETDTQYF	TGTGCCAGCAGCTTGGAAACAGATACGCAGTATTTT
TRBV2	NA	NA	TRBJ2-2	CASSTGFTGELFF	TGTGCCAGCAGCACAGGGTTCACCGGGGAGCTGTTTTTT
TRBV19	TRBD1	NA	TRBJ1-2	CASSRTGGAFLYGYTF	TGTGCCAGTAGTAGGACAGGGGGCGCGTTCCTTTATGGCTACACCTTC
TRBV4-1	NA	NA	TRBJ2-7	CASSQDFLRGSYEQYF	TGCGCCAGCAGCCAAGATTTTTTGCGGGGATCCTACGAGCAGTACTTC
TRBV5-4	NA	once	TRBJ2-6	CASSFDIGRSGANVLTF	TGTGCCAGCAGCTTTGACATTGGGCGCTCTGGGGCCAACGTCCTGACTTTC
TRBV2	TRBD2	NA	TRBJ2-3	CASSLLAGVTDTQYF	TGTGCCAGCAGTTTACTAGCGGGAGTCACAGATACGCAGTATTTT
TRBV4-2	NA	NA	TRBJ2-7	CASSQAPSSYEQYF	TGTGCCAGCAGCCAAGCTCCTAGCTCCTACGAGCAGTACTTC
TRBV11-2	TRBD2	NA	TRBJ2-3	CASSLGGAGAFGTDTQYF	TGTGCCAGCAGCTTAGGTGGTGCGGGAGCGTTTGGCACAGATACGCAGTATTTT
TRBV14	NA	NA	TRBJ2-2	CASSQVYLQNTGELFF	TGTGCCAGCAGCCAAGTCTACCTCCAGAACACCGGGGAGCTGTTTTTT
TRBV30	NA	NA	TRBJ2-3	CAYRGNGDTQYF	TGTGCCTATAGGGGGAACGGAGATACGCAGTATTTT
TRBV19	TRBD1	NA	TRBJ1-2	CASIEDRGYGYTF	TGTGCCAGTATCGAGGACAGGGGCTATGGCTACACCTTC
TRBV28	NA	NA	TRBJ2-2	CASSSLATGELFF	TGTGCCAGCAGTTCCCTAGCAACCGGGGAGCTGTTTTTT
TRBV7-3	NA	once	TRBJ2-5	CASSRGVAETQYF	TGTGCCAGCAGCCGAGGGGTGGCTGAGACCCAGTACTTC
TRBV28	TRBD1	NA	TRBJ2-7	CASTPRSQGVKNYEQYF	TGTGCCAGCACCCCGCGGTCTCAGGGGGTTAAAAACTACGAGCAGTACTTC
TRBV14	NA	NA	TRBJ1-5	CASSQDPRGRQHF	TGTGCCAGCAGCCAAGATCCCCGGGGGCGCCAGCATTTT
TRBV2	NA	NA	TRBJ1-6	CASSGWSPLHF	TGTGCCAGCAGTGGGTGGTCACCCCTCCACTTT
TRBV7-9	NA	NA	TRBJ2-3	CASSSAGSNTQYF	TGTGCCAGCAGCTCCGCTGGCTCCAATACGCAGTATTTT
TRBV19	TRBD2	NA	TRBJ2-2	CASSIIASGAGELFF	TGTGCCAGTAGTATAATAGCTAGCGGAGCCGGGGAGCTGTTTTTT
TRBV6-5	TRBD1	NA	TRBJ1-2	CASRPPDRVLGYTF	TGTGCCAGCAGGCCACCGGACAGGGTCCTTGGCTACACCTTC
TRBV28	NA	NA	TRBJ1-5	CASSFGQPQHF	TGTGCCAGCAGTTTCGGGCAGCCCCAGCATTTT